This T cell receptor beta chain originates from a study of cytomegalovirus exposure and HLA in healthy donors. 13 Jbeta primers and 60 Vbeta primers were used for the PCR. Data came from immunoSEQ multiplex PCR; TCRdb stores just in-frame clones and leaves some out. Here the sample spans around 110,000 clones, around 80% being singletons. This sequence was found in a man in his sixties in good health and CMV-seronegative. The sequenced sample consisted of PBMCs.

DNA of the CDR3: TGCGCCAGCAGCTTGGAGGCGGGGGTCTACAATGAGCAGTTCTTC. Its translation: CASSLEAGVYNEQFF. The V gene is TRBV5-1, the J gene TRBJ2-1, with 7 positions matching TRBD2. CDR1 SGHRS and CDR2 YFSETQ come from the germline V gene. The CDR3 has 15 residues. V trimming: 0 bases; J trimming: 3 bases; junction bases outside the gene matches: 3.